The clone carrying this T cell receptor (beta chain) was seen a few times. Its antigen is currently unknown. One heparinised blood draw, averaging about 116 mL, came from each donor. The sample is drawn from a study of beta chain features in type 1 diabetes. The CDR3 length is 15 residues. Trimming removed 4 bases from V and 0 bases from J; junction bases left unmatched: 2. Germline V gene sequence: CDR1 MGHRA, CDR2 YSYEKL. Findings and limits, study-wide: Type 1 diabetes patients had moderately but significantly shorter TCRB CDR3s in all four CD4+ subsets. Shorter templates might be favored by PCR, equally in patients and controls.

TCRB transcripts that were expressed got sequenced, as all of the isolated RNA had been reverse transcribed. TCRdb keeps only in-frame clones here, not all; method: immunoSEQ multiplex PCR. Of a few hundred thousand clones in the sample, 16% were seen once. The sequenced sample consisted of naive CD4+ T cells from blood. The sequence came from a man younger than 40 with type 1 diabetes. V gene TRBV4-1 combines with J gene TRBJ2-7; 11 bases align to TRBD2. The CDR3 bases are TGCGCCAGCAGCCTAGCGGGAGGGTTCTCCTACGAGCAGTACTTC. Translating gives CASSLAGGFSYEQYF.